These 26 T cell receptor beta chains were all obtained from the same sample, sequenced in a study of OX40 agonist ivuxolimab in advanced cancers. The library was prepared using the immunoSEQ multiplex PCR assay. TCRdb re-hosts the immuneACCESS table, in-frame sequences only. Its copies lack some clones; in the studies checked, an unresolved V gene accounts for under half of them, and the cause for the rest is not known. The sample data list more than 40,000 clones, and around 77% of these were observed just once. The ten most abundant clones make up around 2.7% of the sample. Sequenced material: CD4+ or CD8+ T cells sorted from blood, taken in a trial of the OX40 agonist ivuxolimab. These receptors originate from an adult with an advanced solid tumor such as melanoma, head and neck, liver or kidney cancer.

The chain joins TRBV11-3 to TRBJ2-1; 12 bases agree with TRBD2. CDR3 length: 14 residues. Trimming cost V 5 bases and J 6 bases; bases outside gene matches: 2. In germline, CDR1 is SGHNT, CDR2 YENEEA. Here the CDR3 reads CASSPSGRANEQFF. In DNA, the CDR3 is TGTGCCAGCAGCCCTAGCGGGAGGGCCAATGAGCAGTTCTTC.

This chain links TRBV10-3 with TRBJ2-2, with D perhaps TRBD2 (6 bases). From germline, CDR1 is ENHRY and CDR2 SYGVKD. The CDR3 loop spans 16 amino acids. The V gene lost 3 bases and the J gene lost 0 bases, with 11 bases spanning the gap. CDR3 protein: CAISDGRETNTGELFF. In DNA, the CDR3 is TGTGCCATCAGTGACGGCCGGGAGACGAACACCGGGGAGCTGTTTTTT.

The chain is built from TRBV6-5 and TRBJ1-4; D is unclear. This CDR3 spans 14 amino acids. Trimming removed 2 bases at V and 0 bases at J, with 4 bases between. Germline CDR1 and CDR2: MNHEY and SVGAGI. The CDR3 DNA reads TGTGCCAGCAGTTACGGCACAACTAATGAAAAACTGTTTTTT. It yields the protein CASSYGTTNEKLFF.

The CDR3 sequence: CASSLSLAGNEQYF. CDR3 sequence (DNA): TGCGCCAGCAGCTTGTCCCTAGCGGGAAACGAGCAGTACTTC. The genes are TRBV5-1 and TRBJ2-7; TRBD2 agrees at 9 bases. V lost 1 base and J lost 5; bases outside the gene matches: 4. From germline, CDR1 is SGHRS and CDR2 YFSETQ. This CDR3 is built from 14 residues.

This clone was seen more than once but under ten times. The V gene is TRBV18, the J gene TRBJ2-7; 7 nucleotides align to TRBD2. The CDR3 covers 17 residues. Trimming took 4 bases from V and 0 from J; bases not matched to a gene: 12. CDR1 is KGHSH and CDR2 is LQKENI in the germline V gene. The CDR3 DNA sequence: TGTGCCAGCTCACTGACACTTCCGGGACTATTCTCCTACGAGCAGTACTTC. Its protein product is CASSLTLPGLFSYEQYF.

The chain recombines TRBV2 with TRBJ2-3; TRBD2 aligns across 10 bases. CDR1 and CDR2 from the germline V gene are SNHLY and FYNNEI. This CDR3 contains 17 residues. With 4 bases clipped from V and 0 bases from J, the junction kept 7 bases outside the gene matches. CDR3 residues: CASSVPSGSKSTDTQYF. CDR3 DNA: TGTGCCAGCAGTGTCCCTAGCGGGAGCAAGAGCACAGATACGCAGTATTTT.

This clone came up a few times. The V and J genes are TRBV2 and TRBJ1-2, with 7 nucleotides matching TRBD1. CDR3 length: 15 residues. V shed 6 bases, J shed 4 bases, and the junction held 11 bases outside the gene matches. Germline loops: CDR1 SNHLY, CDR2 FYNNEI. The CDR3 region has the DNA TGTGCCAGCAGATCCTTGACAGGGAATACCTATGGCTACACCTTC. It is translated as CASRSLTGNTYGYTF.

V is TRBV27 and J is TRBJ2-2; D gene unclear. The germline CDR1 and CDR2 sequences are MNHEY and SMNVEV (reference sequence). Trimming stripped 6 bases from V and 8 bases from J, with 16 bases between. CDR3 length: 14 amino acids. The CDR3 protein is CASSQGRAMGELFF. In nucleotides, the CDR3 is TGTGCCAGCAGCCAAGGGCGCGCAATGGGGGAGCTGTTTTTT.

Here the CDR3 DNA reads TGCGCCAGCAGCGAAGGGACTACGGTTGAAGATACGCAGTATTTT. Protein sequence: CASSEGTTVEDTQYF. The chain uses TRBV5-1 and TRBJ2-3; 7 nucleotides agree with TRBD2. Per the germline V gene, CDR1 is SGHRS and CDR2 is YFSETQ. V trimming: 4 bases; J trimming: 5 bases; junction bases outside the gene matches: 10. The CDR3 runs to 15 residues.

This rearrangement joins TRBV28 to TRBJ1-1; D gene unclear. Germline CDR1 MDHEN, CDR2 SYDVKM. V was cut by 6 bases and J by 0 bases, with 20 bases left in between. The CDR3 spans 17 residues. The CDR3: CASRDLSPPQMNTEAFF. As DNA, the CDR3 is TGTGCCAGCAGAGACCTCTCCCCCCCCCAGATGAACACTGAAGCTTTCTTT.

The chain combines TRBV10-1 with TRBJ1-2; D is unresolved. Per germline, CDR1 WNHNN and CDR2 SYGVQD (reference sequence). Deletions cut 2 bases from V and 0 bases from J, with 4 bases between. This CDR3 is built from 13 residues. This CDR3 reads CASSENSNYGYTF. The CDR3 nucleotides are TGCGCCAGCAGTGAGAACTCTAACTATGGCTACACCTTC.

By sample fraction, this clone is medium-sized. V is TRBV11-1 and J is TRBJ2-7; 10 bases line up with TRBD2. The CDR3 runs 15 residues. The germline gives CDR1 SGHAT, CDR2 FQDESV (reference sequence). The V segment lost 2 bases and the J segment 3 bases; nucleotides outside the gene matches: 4. CDR3 DNA: TGTGCCAGCAGCTTAACTAGCGGGAAGTACTACGAGCAGTACTTC. It yields the protein CASSLTSGKYYEQYF.

In this sample, this clone turned up once. The gene calls are TRBV18 and TRBJ2-7; 7 nucleotides line up with TRBD2. The CDR3 is 14 residues long. Germline values: CDR1 KGHSH, CDR2 LQKENI. Germline trimming cut 3 bases from V and 0 bases from J; bases unmatched to any gene: 2. CDR3 sequence reads: CASSPPSGSYEQYF. In DNA form, the CDR3 reads TGTGCCAGCTCACCGCCTAGCGGCTCCTACGAGCAGTACTTC. Looking up the rest from reference TRBV18 and TRBJ2-7 gives the full variable domain: NAGVMQNPRHLVRRRGQEARLRCSPMKGHSHVYWYRQLPEEGLKFMVYLQKENIIDESGMPKERFSAEFPKEGPSILRIQQVVRGDSAAYFCASSPPSGSYEQYFGPGTRLTVT.

J is TRBJ2-7 and V is TRBV2; 10 bases are a match to TRBD2. Looked up from germline, CDR1 is SNHLY and CDR2 is FYNNEI. With V trimmed by 9 bases and J by 6 bases, 14 bases remained unmatched. CDR3 length: 15 amino acids. CDR3 nucleotide sequence: TGTGCCAGTCACGGGGGGTCTAGCGGGAGTCTCGAGCAGTACTTC. Translated, it gives CASHGGSSGSLEQYF.

The chain couples TRBV28 to TRBJ1-1; D perhaps matches TRBD1 (6 bases). V was trimmed by 3 bases and J by 9 bases, leaving 14 bases between them. The CDR3 covers 13 residues. The germline gives CDR1 MDHEN, CDR2 SYDVKM. The CDR3 loop is CASSFPSGDQAFF. Written as DNA, the CDR3 is TGTGCCAGCAGTTTCCCCTCAGGGGATCAAGCTTTCTTT.

This clone occurred once. The chain joins TRBV6-6 to TRBJ2-7, with 8 nucleotides matching TRBD1. The length of the CDR3 is 12 residues. Germline V gene lookup returns CDR1 MNHNY and CDR2 SVGAGI (reference sequence). V was pared by 8 bases and J by 6 bases, with 6 bases of the junction left unmatched. CDR3 amino acids: CASHGQGSEQYF. The CDR3 DNA reads TGTGCCAGCCATGGACAGGGCTCCGAGCAGTACTTC.

V and J are TRBV11-2 and TRBJ2-1; no reliable D call. The V gene's germline CDR1 is SGHAT and CDR2 FQNNGV. V lost 2 bases and J lost 5, with 10 bases in between. The CDR3 spans 14 residues. This CDR3 reads CASSLRQLNNEQFF. The CDR3, as DNA: TGTGCCAGCAGCTTAAGGCAGCTAAACAATGAGCAGTTCTTC.

The CDR3 loop is CASSYGTGRRNIQYF. In nucleotides, the CDR3 is TGTGCCAGCAGTTATGGGACCGGACGGCGAAACATTCAGTACTTC. The chain combines TRBV6-5 with TRBJ2-4, with D perhaps TRBD1 or TRBD2 (5 bases each). V dropped 3 bases and J dropped 6 bases, with 15 bases sitting between them. Germline V gene sequence: CDR1 MNHEY, CDR2 SVGAGI. CDR3 length equals 15 residues.

The genes are TRBV29-1 and TRBJ2-3, with D possibly being TRBD2 (5 bases). The CDR3 spans 12 residues. V was cut by 8 bases and J by 12 bases, with 21 bases left in between. Germline CDR1 SQVTM, CDR2 ANQGSEA. In DNA form, the CDR3 reads TGCAGCCCCCGTAGGGCCAGCGGTGGACAGTATTTT. Amino acids: CSPRRASGGQYF.

This chain uses TRBV28 with TRBJ1-1, with 7 bases that match TRBD1. With 5 bases clipped from V and 0 bases from J, the junction kept 3 bases outside the gene matches. Per the germline V gene, CDR1 is MDHEN and CDR2 is SYDVKM. The CDR3 has 14 amino acids. CDR3 DNA: TGTGCCAGCAGTGTGACAGGGATGAACACTGAAGCTTTCTTT. It specifies CASSVTGMNTEAFF.

The rearrangement uses TRBV12-5 and TRBJ2-5; D is unclear. The CDR3 runs 11 residues. Germline V gene lookup returns CDR1 LGHNT and CDR2 FRNRAP. Trimming removed 3 bases at V and 5 bases at J, with 4 bases between. DNA of the CDR3: TGTGCTAGTGGTTTCGAGGAGACCCAGTACTTC. It codes for CASGFEETQYF.

J is TRBJ2-1 and V is TRBV18; TRBD2 matches at 14 bases. Looked up from germline, CDR1 is KGHSH and CDR2 is LQKENI. The CDR3 runs to 18 residues. The J segment lost 3 bases and the V segment lost 3 bases, leaving 7 bases of the junction unmatched. The CDR3 loop reads CASSPTSGRATRYNEQFF. The CDR3 coding sequence is TGTGCCAGCTCACCGACTAGCGGGAGGGCAACCCGCTACAATGAGCAGTTCTTC.

The V gene is TRBV7-3, the J gene TRBJ2-1; 9 positions match TRBD2. The CDR3 has 14 residues. Trimming cost V 5 bases and J 8 bases; bases outside gene matches: 7. CDR1 is SGHTA, CDR2 FQGTGA, per germline. The CDR3 reads CASSRSGSKDEQFF. CDR3 in DNA: TGTGCCAGCAGCCGTAGCGGGAGTAAGGATGAGCAGTTCTTC.

The chain combines TRBV30 with TRBJ2-7, with 14 bases matching TRBD2. Per germline, CDR1 GTSNPN and CDR2 SVGIG (reference sequence). This CDR3 spans 15 amino acids. The V segment lost 3 bases and the J segment 6 bases; nucleotides outside the gene matches: 7. CDR3 sequence (DNA): TGTGCCTGGAGCCCGGGACTAGCGGGAGTCGGCGAGCAGTACTTC. Translating it yields CAWSPGLAGVGEQYF.

The chain uses TRBV7-6 and TRBJ2-1; 9 bases agree with TRBD2. This CDR3 has 15 residues. The trim removed 5 bases at V and 7 bases at J, leaving 9 bases unmatched. CDR1 and CDR2 (germline): SGHVS, FNYEAQ. In DNA, the CDR3 is TGTGCCAGCAGCCTTATAGCGGGAGTGTTTAATGAGCAGTTCTTC. It is translated as CASSLIAGVFNEQFF.

The chain links TRBV6-1 to TRBJ1-1; D unclear. V lost 2 bases and J 8 bases, leaving 12 bases between the germline ends. The CDR3 sequence is 13 residues long. Germline V CDR1 and CDR2: MNHNS, SASEGT. CDR3 sequence: CASSELIRSEAFF. CDR3 DNA: TGTGCCAGCAGTGAATTAATCAGATCCGAAGCTTTCTTT.